The 16 T cell receptor beta chains below all came from one sample that was sequenced in a study of blood T cell repertoires in COVID-19. Method: immunoSEQ multiplex PCR; TCRdb's copy keeps in-frame clones and lacks some. The sample gives about 95,000 clones, 65% to 85% of which show up once; roughly 25% is in the top ten. The source material was peripheral blood. These receptor sequences come from a man older than 75 with active or convalescent COVID-19.

The CDR3: CASSSQDSSNTGELFF. In DNA, the CDR3 is TGTGCCAGCAGTTCCCAGGACAGCTCGAACACCGGGGAGCTGTTTTTT. The chain uses TRBV5-5 and TRBJ2-2, with D possibly being TRBD1 (6 bases). From germline, CDR1 is SGHKS and CDR2 YYEKEE (reference sequence). Trimming took off 5 bases at V and 0 bases at J, with 14 bases between the two ends. The CDR3 covers 16 residues. The full variable domain, rest sourced from reference TRBV5-5 and TRBJ2-2, is DAGVTQSPTHLIKTRGQQVTLRCSPISGHKSVSWYQQVLGQGPQFIFQYYEKEERGRGNFPDRFSARQFPNYSSELNVNALLLGDSALYLCASSSQDSSNTGELFFGEGSRLTVL.

This chain uses TRBV27 with TRBJ1-2; D unresolved. This CDR3 region has 16 residues. V was pared by 0 bases and J by 2 bases, with 13 bases between. From germline, CDR1 is MNHEY and CDR2 SMNVEV (reference sequence). The DNA for the CDR3 is TGTGCCAGCAGTTTATCGTGGATTGCGGAAAACTATGGCTACACCTTC. This codes for CASSLSWIAENYGYTF.

The V gene is TRBV5-6, the J gene TRBJ1-3, with TRBD1 matching over 7 bases. The trim removed 2 bases at V and 4 bases at J, leaving 6 bases unmatched. The CDR3 is made up of 15 amino acids. Germline V CDR1 and CDR2: SGHDT, YYEEEE. The CDR3 coding sequence is TGTGCCAGCAGCTTACCTACAGGGGCAGGAAACACCATATATTTT. Protein product: CASSLPTGAGNTIYF.

This clone appeared a few times. This chain connects TRBV25-1 to TRBJ1-4, with a possible D match to TRBD1 (5 bases). The CDR3 is 15 residues long. CDR1 and CDR2 (germline): MGHDK, SYGVNS. V was pared by 6 bases and J by 4 bases, with 15 bases between. The CDR3 loop is CASRSDTGGNEKLFF. CDR3 nucleotides: TGTGCCAGCAGATCGGACACAGGCGGTAATGAAAAACTGTTTTTT.

This clone was seen a few times. The V call is TRBV19, the J call TRBJ1-1; tentative D call: TRBD1 (6 bases). Looked up from germline, CDR1 is LNHDA and CDR2 is SQIVND (reference sequence). The V gene lost 8 bases and the J gene lost 7 bases, with 20 bases spanning the gap. The CDR3 has 14 amino acids. Here the CDR3 reads CASATGGGPSEAFF. CDR3 bases: TGTGCCAGTGCGACCGGGGGGGGCCCGAGTGAAGCTTTCTTT.

The V call is TRBV9, the J call TRBJ2-1, with D maybe TRBD1 (5 bases). Trimming cost V 3 bases and J 6 bases, with 16 bases left between them. CDR1 SGDLS and CDR2 YYNGEE come from the germline V gene. This CDR3 spans 15 amino acids. CDR3 residues: CASSARLREGNEQFF. The CDR3 region has the DNA TGTGCCAGCAGCGCCCGGCTCAGGGAAGGCAATGAGCAGTTCTTC.

This chain links TRBV5-6 with TRBJ1-2, with D perhaps matching TRBD1 (5 bases). Germline assignment: CDR1 SGHDT and CDR2 YYEEEE. Trimming stripped 6 bases from V and 4 bases from J, with 16 bases between. This CDR3 is built from 14 residues. CDR3 loop: CASTSGGRFYGYTF. The CDR3 DNA is TGTGCCAGCACCTCCGGGGGGAGGTTCTATGGCTACACCTTC.

The rearrangement joins TRBV15 to TRBJ2-7; possibly TRBD1 for D (6 bases). Trimming pared 0 bases from V and 5 bases from J, leaving 14 bases between. CDR3 length: 15 amino acids. The germline CDR1 and CDR2 sequences are LNHNV and YYDKDF (reference sequence). The CDR3, as DNA: TGTGCCACCAGCAGAGATGGCAGGGGTGGGGACGAGCAGTACTTC. It yields the protein CATSRDGRGGDEQYF.

The chain combines TRBV20-1 with TRBJ2-3, with 9 bases that match TRBD2. This CDR3 has 15 amino acids. J was trimmed by 6 bases and V by 3 bases; bases with no gene match: 10. Germline assignment: CDR1 DFQATT and CDR2 SNEGSKA (reference sequence). The CDR3 nucleotides are TGCAGTGCTAGTCCAGCGGGGGGAGTAGCCGATACGCAGTATTTT. Translating gives CSASPAGGVADTQYF.

The gene calls are TRBV6-5 and TRBJ2-7, with D possibly TRBD2 on 7 matching bases. The CDR3 is 14 residues long. V shed 6 bases and J shed 4 bases, with 16 bases lying between them. Germline CDR1 reads MNHEY; CDR2 reads SVGAGI. CDR3 in amino acids: CASRSGGQLYEQYF. The DNA of the CDR3 is TGTGCCAGCAGGTCGGGGGGCCAGTTATACGAGCAGTACTTC.

This clone has more than one count but fewer than ten. The V gene is TRBV5-1, the J gene TRBJ1-1, with TRBD1 identical over 7 bases. Germline V CDR1 and CDR2: SGHRS, YFSETQ. CDR3 length: 14 amino acids. Trimming cost V 3 bases and J 5 bases; bases outside gene matches: 7. The CDR3 DNA reads as TGCGCCAGCAGCTACACAGGGGTGGGGACTGAAGCTTTCTTT. It encodes CASSYTGVGTEAFF.

This chain uses TRBV5-1 with TRBJ1-4; D perhaps matches TRBD1 (6 bases). The CDR3 contains 15 residues. V lost 5 bases, J lost 5 bases, and 16 bases lay in between. Per germline, CDR1 SGHRS and CDR2 YFSETQ. In DNA, the CDR3 is TGCGCCAGCAGAAACACAGGGAACGAAAATGAAAAACTGTTTTTT. Encoded protein: CASRNTGNENEKLFF.

This rearrangement joins TRBV6-5 to TRBJ1-5; possibly TRBD1 for D (6 bases). Germline lookup yields CDR1 MNHEY and CDR2 SVGAGI. V was shortened by 9 bases and J by 5 bases, with 14 bases between the two germline ends. This CDR3 is 13 amino acids long. The DNA for the CDR3 is TGTGCCAGTAACAGGGCCCGCGATCAGCCCCAGCATTTT. As protein: CASNRARDQPQHF.

This chain's CDR3 is CASSPRQGWSPLHF. The CDR3 coding sequence is TGTGCCAGCAGTCCCCGACAGGGGTGGTCACCCCTCCACTTT. V and J are TRBV6-2 or TRBV6-3 and TRBJ1-6; 8 bases fit TRBD1. Trimming cost V 5 bases and J 10 bases; bases outside gene matches: 7. CDR3 length: 14 amino acids. Germline loops: CDR1 MNHEY, CDR2 SVGEGT.

The chain combines TRBV27 with TRBJ1-5; 7 bases fit TRBD1. Germline trimming cut 7 bases from V and 0 bases from J; bases unmatched to any gene: 9. Looked up from germline, CDR1 is MNHEY and CDR2 is SMNVEV (reference sequence). CDR3 length: 16 amino acids. The CDR3 protein is CASKNRGFDSNQPQHF. CDR3 nucleotide sequence: TGTGCCAGCAAAAACAGGGGCTTTGATAGCAATCAGCCCCAGCATTTT.

The V gene is TRBV2, the J gene TRBJ1-2; 9 nucleotides agree with TRBD1. J was trimmed by 6 bases and V by 2 bases; bases with no gene match: 7. This CDR3 has 15 amino acids. Germline assignment: CDR1 SNHLY and CDR2 FYNNEI. The CDR3 DNA follows: TGTGCCAGCAGTGAACTATGGGACAGGGTAAATGGCTACACCTTC. The encoded protein is CASSELWDRVNGYTF.